Shown below are 26 T cell receptor beta chains from a single sample sequenced in a study of blood T cell repertoires in COVID-19. Libraries were prepared by immunoSEQ multiplex PCR; TCRdb keeps only in-frame clonotypes and omits some of them. Among about 100,000 clones, 88% were seen once, and the ten largest hold 5%. Input material: peripheral blood. The receptors were sampled from a human donor in a cohort sampled during active COVID-19.

The chain is built from TRBV27 and TRBJ2-3; TRBD1 matches 7 bases. V lost 4 bases and J lost 1; bases outside the gene matches: 5. The germline V gene has CDR1 MNHEY and CDR2 SMNVEV (reference sequence). The CDR3 is made up of 15 amino acids. CDR3 sequence reads: CASSSTGWGTDTQYF. The DNA of the CDR3 is TGTGCCAGCAGTTCGACAGGGTGGGGCACAGATACGCAGTATTTT.

The V call is TRBV10-3, the J call TRBJ2-1, with TRBD2 as a possible D gene (5 bases). V was trimmed by 7 bases and J by 4 bases, leaving 20 bases between them. Germline CDR1 reads ENHRY; CDR2 reads SYGVKD. The CDR3 is made up of 16 amino acids. This CDR3 reads CAITPGSVGKYNEQFF. CDR3 DNA: TGTGCCATCACTCCGGGGAGCGTTGGTAAATACAATGAGCAGTTCTTC.

The chain recombines TRBV7-6 with TRBJ1-5; TRBD1 is a possible D gene (5 bases). Per the germline V gene, CDR1 is SGHVS and CDR2 is FNYEAQ. The V end was cut by 5 bases, the J end by 9 bases, with 11 bases between. The CDR3 extends over 12 amino acids. The CDR3 loop is CASSVGQGPQHF. For the CDR3, the DNA is TGTGCCAGCAGCGTAGGTCAGGGGCCCCAGCATTTT.

CDR3 in amino acids: CASSPQTPRGAQYF. CDR3 DNA sequence: TGCGCCAGCAGCCCCCAGACACCCCGCGGGGCGCAGTATTTT. The chain employs TRBV4-1 and TRBJ2-3, with a weak D call TRBD2 (6 bases). The length of the CDR3 is 14 residues. Germline-derived CDR1 and CDR2 are MGHRA and YSYEKL. Trimming stripped 4 bases from V and 10 bases from J, with 18 bases between.

This rearrangement joins TRBV9 to TRBJ2-3; 8 bases align to TRBD1. Germline V CDR1 and CDR2: SGDLS, YYNGEE. The CDR3 is 15 residues long. V gave up 3 bases and J gave up 2 bases; unmatched junction bases: 5. The CDR3 region has the DNA TGTGCCAGCAGCGCCAGACAGGGGCCCACAGATACGCAGTATTTT. Translating it yields CASSARQGPTDTQYF.

This chain links TRBV5-1 with TRBJ1-1, with 8 bases lining up with TRBD1. Trimming took 4 bases from V and 0 from J; bases not matched to a gene: 5. The V gene's germline CDR1 is SGHRS and CDR2 YFSETQ. The CDR3 is 15 residues long. This chain's CDR3 is CASSGKDRVNTEAFF. The CDR3 DNA is TGCGCCAGCAGCGGTAAGGACAGGGTGAACACTGAAGCTTTCTTT.

The CDR3 sequence: CAISERGINEQYF. In DNA form, the CDR3 reads TGTGCCATCAGTGAGCGAGGGATCAACGAGCAGTACTTC. The chain links TRBV10-3 to TRBJ2-7; possible D gene TRBD2, 5 bases. CDR1 and CDR2 from the germline V gene are ENHRY and SYGVKD. V shed 2 bases and J shed 5 bases, with 10 bases lying between them. The CDR3 contains 13 residues.

This clone has ten or more counts. The chain carries TRBV7-8 and TRBJ2-7, with unresolved D. The CDR3 contains 14 residues. Trimming left V 1 base short and J 2 bases short, with 9 bases between. In germline, CDR1 is SGHVS, CDR2 FQNEAQ. CDR3 in amino acids: CASSLGGGPYEQYF. Written as DNA, the CDR3 is TGTGCCAGCAGCTTAGGAGGTGGCCCCTACGAGCAGTACTTC.

The CDR3 sequence is CASIIDRTNEKLFF. The CDR3 DNA follows: TGTGCCAGCATTATAGACAGGACTAATGAAAAACTGTTTTTT. The rearrangement uses TRBV6-5 and TRBJ1-4; perhaps TRBD1 as D (6 bases). Germline V gene lookup returns CDR1 MNHEY and CDR2 SVGAGI. Between the trimmed V and J ends, which lost 7 bases and 2 bases, there was a span of 11 bases. The CDR3 runs to 14 residues.

The chain recombines TRBV6-4 with TRBJ1-1; D remains ambiguous. Trimming took off 4 bases at V and 1 base at J, with 10 bases between the two ends. CDR3 size: 14 residues. Germline V CDR1 and CDR2: MRHNA, SNTAGT. The DNA for the CDR3 is TGTGCCAGCAGTGTCTCCACAGAGAACACTGAAGCTTTCTTT. Translation: CASSVSTENTEAFF.

The chain links TRBV9 to TRBJ2-7, with TRBD2 as a possible D gene (6 bases). V lost 2 bases to trimming and J lost 0 bases, with 12 bases between them. In germline, CDR1 is SGDLS, CDR2 YYNGEE. The CDR3 extends over 15 amino acids. CDR3 sequence: CASSVGTSSSYEQYF. The CDR3 region has the DNA TGTGCCAGCAGCGTTGGGACTTCGAGCTCCTACGAGCAGTACTTC. Full variable domain (outside the CDR3, taken from reference TRBV9 and TRBJ2-7): DSGVTQTPKHLITATGQRVTLRCSPRSGDLSVYWYQQSLDQGLQFLIQYYNGEERAKGNILERFSAQQFPDLHSELNLSSLELGDSALYFCASSVGTSSSYEQYFGPGTRLTVT.

The CDR3 is CASSFQGGSEAFF. As DNA, the CDR3 is TGTGCCAGCAGCTTTCAGGGGGGCTCTGAAGCTTTCTTT. The chain uses TRBV6-4 and TRBJ1-1; 7 bases map to TRBD1. This CDR3 contains 13 residues. Looked up from germline, CDR1 is MRHNA and CDR2 is SNTAGT. V trimming: 6 bases; J trimming: 6 bases; junction bases outside the gene matches: 7.

V is TRBV4-3 and J is TRBJ1-5; 11 nucleotides line up with TRBD1. The junction had 9 bases not matched to a gene; V was cut back by 1 base and J by 4 bases. Germline CDR1 LGHNA, CDR2 YSLEER. The CDR3 runs 18 residues. The CDR3, as DNA: TGCGCCAGCAGCCAAGGTGGGGGACAGGGGGGGCAGAATCAGCCCCAGCATTTT. Its protein product is CASSQGGGQGGQNQPQHF.

The J gene is TRBJ2-1, the V gene TRBV5-5; 10 nucleotides match TRBD2. J was trimmed by 3 bases and V by 0 bases; bases with no gene match: 12. CDR1 is SGHKS and CDR2 is YYEKEE in the germline V gene (reference sequence). The CDR3 is 19 residues long. The CDR3 is CASSLVFASGSSYYNEQFF. CDR3 bases: TGTGCCAGCAGCTTGGTTTTCGCTAGCGGGAGTTCCTACTACAATGAGCAGTTCTTC. The whole variable domain, filled in from reference TRBV5-5 and TRBJ2-1, reads DAGVTQSPTHLIKTRGQQVTLRCSPISGHKSVSWYQQVLGQGPQFIFQYYEKEERGRGNFPDRFSARQFPNYSSELNVNALLLGDSALYLCASSLVFASGSSYYNEQFFGPGTRLTVL.

J is TRBJ2-2 and V is TRBV10-3; 9 nucleotides align to TRBD1. CDR3 length: 15 amino acids. V was clipped by 3 bases and J by 6 bases; unmatched bases: 5. Germline CDR1 ENHRY, CDR2 SYGVKD. The CDR3 nucleotides are TGTGCCATCAGTGACTCACAGGGGGCGCCCGGGGAGCTGTTTTTT. Amino acids: CAISDSQGAPGELFF.

The J gene is TRBJ1-3, the V gene TRBV5-4; D is ambiguous. V was cut by 4 bases and J by 4 bases, with 9 bases left in between. Germline V gene sequence: CDR1 SGHNT, CDR2 YYREEE (reference sequence). The CDR3 has 13 amino acids. This CDR3 reads CASSPLRGNTIYF. CDR3 nucleotides: TGTGCCAGCAGCCCGCTAAGAGGAAACACCATATATTTT.

The sample holds a few counts of this clone. The chain is built from TRBV11-2 and TRBJ1-3; the match to TRBD1 covers 7 bases. This CDR3 region has 19 residues. With 5 bases clipped from V and 0 bases from J, the junction kept 16 bases outside the gene matches. Germline assignment: CDR1 SGHAT and CDR2 FQNNGV. The CDR3 spells CASSRKGTVQLSSGNTIYF. As DNA, the CDR3 is TGTGCCAGCAGCCGAAAGGGGACAGTTCAATTGAGCTCTGGAAACACCATATATTTT.

V gene TRBV27 combines with J gene TRBJ2-1; TRBD2 matches at 8 bases. V dropped 6 bases and J dropped 3; count of bases not matched to a gene: 7. The CDR3 covers 15 residues. Per the germline V gene, CDR1 is MNHEY and CDR2 is SMNVEV (reference sequence). CDR3: CASSNSGNGYNEQFF. DNA of the CDR3: TGTGCCAGCAGCAATAGCGGGAACGGCTACAATGAGCAGTTCTTC.

V gene TRBV7-2 combines with J gene TRBJ2-1, with D possibly matching TRBD2 (6 bases). CDR1 SGHTA and CDR2 FQGNSA come from the germline V gene. V was clipped by 1 base and J by 5 bases, with 9 bases between them. The CDR3 contains 14 residues. The CDR3 spells CASSLVGGDNEQFF. CDR3 DNA: TGTGCCAGCAGCTTAGTCGGGGGAGACAATGAGCAGTTCTTC.

In the case of this clone: The junction and the germline gene differ at one end; a read error may be behind it. This chain joins TRBV13 and TRBJ2-7; 8 bases align to TRBD2. CDR3 length: 15 residues. Per germline, CDR1 PRHDT and CDR2 FYEKMQ (reference sequence). The CDR3 reads CVSSYISGTNYEQYF. CDR3 bases: TGTGTCAGCAGCTATATTAGCGGGACGAACTACGAGCAGTACTTC. The full variable domain, with the rest looked up from reference TRBV13 and TRBJ2-7, is AAGVIQSPRHLIKEKRETATLKCYPIPRHDTVYWYQQGPGQDPQFLISFYEKMQSDKGSIPDRFSAQQFSDYHSELNMSSLELGDSALYFCVSSYISGTNYEQYFGPGTRLTVT.

This chain uses TRBV30 with TRBJ2-7; 10 nucleotides align to TRBD2. V shed 5 bases, J shed 7 bases, and the junction held 14 bases outside the gene matches. The germline V gene has CDR1 GTSNPN and CDR2 SVGIG (reference sequence). This CDR3 region has 15 residues. The CDR3 DNA reads TGTGCCTGGCACCCTAGCGGGAGAGCCGTGCGTGAGCAGTACTTC. Residues: CAWHPSGRAVREQYF.

The gene calls are TRBV3-1 (or the pseudogene TRBV3-2) and TRBJ2-3; 9 bases are a match to TRBD2. The germline CDR1 and CDR2 sequences are LGHDT and YNNKEL (reference sequence). The CDR3 extends over 12 amino acids. V dropped 4 bases and J dropped 14; count of bases not matched to a gene: 7. The CDR3 protein is CASSLHPGLAYF. For the CDR3, the DNA is TGTGCCAGCAGCCTACATCCGGGACTAGCGTATTTT.

This clone was seen only once. V gene TRBV5-5 combines with J gene TRBJ1-3; D is uncertain. There are 13 residues in the CDR3. Germline V gene data show CDR1 as SGHKS and CDR2 as YYEKEE (reference sequence). V lost 0 bases, J lost 2 bases, and 3 bases lay in between. Here the CDR3 DNA reads TGTGCCAGCAGCTTGGTTACTGGAAACACCATATATTTT. Its protein product is CASSLVTGNTIYF.

The V gene is TRBV13, the J gene TRBJ2-1; tentative D call: TRBD1 (6 bases). From germline, CDR1 is PRHDT and CDR2 FYEKMQ (reference sequence). The CDR3 is made up of 13 amino acids. V was pared by 3 bases and J by 8 bases, with 11 bases between. DNA for the CDR3: TGTGCCAGCAGCTTCCAGGGGTTTCATGAGCAGTTCTTC. This gives the protein CASSFQGFHEQFF.

The table lists this clone with a count of one. The V gene is TRBV10-3, the J gene TRBJ2-1; D is unresolved. V gave up 2 bases and J gave up 12 bases, with 11 bases separating them. The V gene's germline CDR1 is ENHRY and CDR2 SYGVKD. The CDR3 runs 12 residues. DNA of the CDR3: TGTGCCATCAGTGAGAGCCCAAGGAGGCAGTTCTTC. The encoded protein is CAISESPRRQFF.

V usage is TRBV28 and J usage is TRBJ2-3; TRBD2 matches 8 bases. J was trimmed by 3 bases and V by 6 bases; bases with no gene match: 11. The CDR3 consists of 16 residues. The germline V gene has CDR1 MDHEN and CDR2 SYDVKM. The CDR3, as DNA: TGTGCCAGCAGAGGCTTCGGGGGGGGGACTACAGATACGCAGTATTTT. It encodes CASRGFGGGTTDTQYF.